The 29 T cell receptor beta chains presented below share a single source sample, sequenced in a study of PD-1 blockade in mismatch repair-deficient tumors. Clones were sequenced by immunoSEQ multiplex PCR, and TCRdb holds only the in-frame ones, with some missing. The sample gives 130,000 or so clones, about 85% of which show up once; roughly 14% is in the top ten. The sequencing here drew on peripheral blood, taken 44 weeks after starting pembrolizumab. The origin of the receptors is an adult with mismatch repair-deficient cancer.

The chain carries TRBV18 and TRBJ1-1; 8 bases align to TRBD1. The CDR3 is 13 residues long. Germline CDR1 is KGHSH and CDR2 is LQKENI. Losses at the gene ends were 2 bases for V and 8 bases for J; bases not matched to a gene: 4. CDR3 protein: CASSPSRGREAFF. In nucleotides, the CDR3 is TGTGCCAGCTCACCAAGCAGGGGGCGAGAAGCTTTCTTT.

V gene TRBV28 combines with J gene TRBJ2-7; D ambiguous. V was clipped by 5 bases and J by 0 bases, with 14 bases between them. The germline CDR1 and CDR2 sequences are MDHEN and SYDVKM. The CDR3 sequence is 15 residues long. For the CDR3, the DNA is TGTGCCAGCAGTCCCCGGGCCGTCAGCTCCTACGAGCAGTACTTC. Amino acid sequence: CASSPRAVSSYEQYF.

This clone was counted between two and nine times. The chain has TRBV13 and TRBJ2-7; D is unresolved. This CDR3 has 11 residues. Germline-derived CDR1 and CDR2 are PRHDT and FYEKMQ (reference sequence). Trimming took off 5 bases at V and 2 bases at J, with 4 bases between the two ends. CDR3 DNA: TGTGCCAGCAGCCTAGCCTACGAGCAGTACTTC. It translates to CASSLAYEQYF.

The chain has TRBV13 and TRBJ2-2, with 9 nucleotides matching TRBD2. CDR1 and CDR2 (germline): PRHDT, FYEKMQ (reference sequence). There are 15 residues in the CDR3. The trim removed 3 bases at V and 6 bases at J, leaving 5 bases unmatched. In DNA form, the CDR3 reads TGTGCCAGCAGCTTGGGCGGGAGGGCTCCCGGGGAGCTGTTTTTT. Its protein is CASSLGGRAPGELFF. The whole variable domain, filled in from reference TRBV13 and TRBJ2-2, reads AAGVIQSPRHLIKEKRETATLKCYPIPRHDTVYWYQQGPGQDPQFLISFYEKMQSDKGSIPDRFSAQQFSDYHSELNMSSLELGDSALYFCASSLGGRAPGELFFGEGSRLTVL.

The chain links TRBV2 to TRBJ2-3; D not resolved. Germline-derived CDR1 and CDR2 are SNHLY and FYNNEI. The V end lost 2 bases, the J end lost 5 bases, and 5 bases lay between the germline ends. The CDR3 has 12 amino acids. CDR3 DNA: TGTGCCAGCAGTGAAACCCTAGATACGCAGTATTTT. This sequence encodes CASSETLDTQYF.

CDR3 nucleotides: TGTGCCAGCAGCACGCAAGTTTCCGAGCAGTACTTC. Amino acids: CASSTQVSEQYF. V gene TRBV5-6 combines with J gene TRBJ2-7; D remains ambiguous. This CDR3 contains 12 residues. The V and J ends lost 4 bases and 6 bases respectively, with 11 bases between them. Germline lookup yields CDR1 SGHDT and CDR2 YYEEEE.

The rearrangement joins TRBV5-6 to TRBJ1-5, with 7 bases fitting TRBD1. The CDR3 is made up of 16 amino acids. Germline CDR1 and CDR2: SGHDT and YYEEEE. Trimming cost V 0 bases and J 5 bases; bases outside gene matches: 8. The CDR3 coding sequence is TGTGCCAGCAGCTTGGTGGTAGGGGGCGGGCATCAGCCCCAGCATTTT. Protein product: CASSLVVGGGHQPQHF.

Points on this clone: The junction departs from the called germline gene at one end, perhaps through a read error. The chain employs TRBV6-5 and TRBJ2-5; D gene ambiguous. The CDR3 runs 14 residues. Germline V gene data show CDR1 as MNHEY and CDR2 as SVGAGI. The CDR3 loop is CASSYSLTQGTQYF. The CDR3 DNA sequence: TGTGCCAGCAGTTACTCGCTCACGCAAGGGACCCAGTACTTC.

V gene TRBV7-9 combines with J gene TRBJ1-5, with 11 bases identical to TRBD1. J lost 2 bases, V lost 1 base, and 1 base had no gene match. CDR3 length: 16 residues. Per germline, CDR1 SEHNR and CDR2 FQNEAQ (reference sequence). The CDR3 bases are TGTGCCAGCAGCTTAGAGGGACAGGGGGGCAATCAGCCCCAGCATTTT. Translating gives CASSLEGQGGNQPQHF.

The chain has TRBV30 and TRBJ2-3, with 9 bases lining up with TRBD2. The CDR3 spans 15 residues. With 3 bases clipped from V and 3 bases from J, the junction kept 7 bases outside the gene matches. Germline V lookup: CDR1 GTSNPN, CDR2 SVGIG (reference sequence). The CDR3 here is CAWSAGGGGTDTQYF. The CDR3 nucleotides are TGTGCCTGGAGCGCGGGGGGGGGAGGAACAGATACGCAGTATTTT.

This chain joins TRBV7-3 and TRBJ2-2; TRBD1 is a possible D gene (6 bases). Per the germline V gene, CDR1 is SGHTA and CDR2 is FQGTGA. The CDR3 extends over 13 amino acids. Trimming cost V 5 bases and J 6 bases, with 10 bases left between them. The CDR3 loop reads CASSAQGSGELFF. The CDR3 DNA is TGTGCCAGCAGCGCACAGGGCTCCGGGGAGCTGTTTTTT.

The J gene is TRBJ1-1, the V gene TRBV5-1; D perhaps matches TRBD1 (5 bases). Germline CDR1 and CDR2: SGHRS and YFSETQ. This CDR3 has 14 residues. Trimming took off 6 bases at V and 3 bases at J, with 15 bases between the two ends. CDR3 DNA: TGCGCCAGCACAGACCTCGGGGGATACACTGAAGCTTTCTTT. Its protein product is CASTDLGGYTEAFF.

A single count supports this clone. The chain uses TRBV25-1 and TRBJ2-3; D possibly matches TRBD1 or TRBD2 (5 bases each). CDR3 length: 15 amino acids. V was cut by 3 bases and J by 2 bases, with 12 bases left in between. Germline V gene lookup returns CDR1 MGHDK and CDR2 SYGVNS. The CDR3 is CASSDSDRTTDTQYF. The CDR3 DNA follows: TGTGCCAGCAGTGATAGCGACAGAACCACAGATACGCAGTATTTT.

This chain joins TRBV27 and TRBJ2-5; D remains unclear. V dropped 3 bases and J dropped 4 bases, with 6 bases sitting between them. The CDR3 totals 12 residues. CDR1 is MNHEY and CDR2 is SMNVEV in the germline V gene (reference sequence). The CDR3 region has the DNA TGTGCCAGCAGTTTGACGGGAGAGACCCAGTACTTC. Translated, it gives CASSLTGETQYF.

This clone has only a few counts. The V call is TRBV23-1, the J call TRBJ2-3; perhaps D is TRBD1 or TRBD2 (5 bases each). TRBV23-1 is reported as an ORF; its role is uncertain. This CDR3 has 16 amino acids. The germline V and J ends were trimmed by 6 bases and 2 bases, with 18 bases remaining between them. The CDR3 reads CASSPPEGQPTDTQYF. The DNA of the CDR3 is TGCGCCAGCAGCCCCCCAGAGGGGCAACCCACAGATACGCAGTATTTT.

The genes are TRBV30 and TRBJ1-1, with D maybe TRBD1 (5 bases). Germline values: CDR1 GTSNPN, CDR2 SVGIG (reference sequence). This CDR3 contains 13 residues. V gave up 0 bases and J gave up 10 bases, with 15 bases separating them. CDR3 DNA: TGTGCCTGGAGTGTACTGGTAGGGGCTGCAGCTTTCTTT. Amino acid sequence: CAWSVLVGAAAFF.

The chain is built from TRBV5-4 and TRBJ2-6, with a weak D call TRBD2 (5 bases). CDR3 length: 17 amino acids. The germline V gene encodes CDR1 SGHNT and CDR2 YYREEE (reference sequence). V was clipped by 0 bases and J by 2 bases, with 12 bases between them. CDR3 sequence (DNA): TGTGCCAGCAGCTTGGGATTCGGGGTTCCTGGGGCCAACGTCCTGACTTTC. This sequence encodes CASSLGFGVPGANVLTF.

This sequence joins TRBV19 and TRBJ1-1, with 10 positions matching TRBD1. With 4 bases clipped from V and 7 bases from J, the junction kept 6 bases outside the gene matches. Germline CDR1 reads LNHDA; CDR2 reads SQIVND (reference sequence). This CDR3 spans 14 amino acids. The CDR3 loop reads CASSRGQGNFEAFF. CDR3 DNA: TGTGCCAGTAGTAGGGGACAGGGGAATTTTGAAGCTTTCTTT.

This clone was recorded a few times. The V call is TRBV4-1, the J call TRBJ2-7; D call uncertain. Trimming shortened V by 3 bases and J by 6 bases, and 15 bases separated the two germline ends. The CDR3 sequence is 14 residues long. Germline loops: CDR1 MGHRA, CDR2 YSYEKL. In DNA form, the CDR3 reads TGCGCCAGCAGCCATGGGTCTTGGGGTCGCGAGCAGTACTTC. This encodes CASSHGSWGREQYF.

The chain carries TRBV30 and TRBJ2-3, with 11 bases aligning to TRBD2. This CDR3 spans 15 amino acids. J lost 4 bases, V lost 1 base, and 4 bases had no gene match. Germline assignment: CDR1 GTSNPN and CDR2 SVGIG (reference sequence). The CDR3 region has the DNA TGTGCCTGGAGTGAGACTAGCGGGACTTCAGATACGCAGTATTTT. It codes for CAWSETSGTSDTQYF.

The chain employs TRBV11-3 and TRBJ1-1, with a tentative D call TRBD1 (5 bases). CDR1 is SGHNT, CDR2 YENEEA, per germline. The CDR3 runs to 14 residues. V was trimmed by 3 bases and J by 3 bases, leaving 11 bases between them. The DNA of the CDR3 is TGTGCCAGCAGCTTCCCAGGGACCTACACTGAAGCTTTCTTT. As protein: CASSFPGTYTEAFF.

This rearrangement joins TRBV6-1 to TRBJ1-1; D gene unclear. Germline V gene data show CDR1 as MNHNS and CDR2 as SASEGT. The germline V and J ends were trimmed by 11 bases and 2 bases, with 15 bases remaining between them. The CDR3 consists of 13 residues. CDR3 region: CALRRTDNTEAFF. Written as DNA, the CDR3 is TGTGCCTTACGCCGCACAGACAACACTGAAGCTTTCTTT.

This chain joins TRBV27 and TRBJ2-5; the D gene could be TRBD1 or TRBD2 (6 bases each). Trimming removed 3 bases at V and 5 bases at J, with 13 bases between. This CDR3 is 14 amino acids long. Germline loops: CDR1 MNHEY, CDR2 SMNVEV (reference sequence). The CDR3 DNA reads TGTGCCAGCAGTTTGTTGGGGGCGGGGGAGACCCAGTACTTC. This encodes CASSLLGAGETQYF.

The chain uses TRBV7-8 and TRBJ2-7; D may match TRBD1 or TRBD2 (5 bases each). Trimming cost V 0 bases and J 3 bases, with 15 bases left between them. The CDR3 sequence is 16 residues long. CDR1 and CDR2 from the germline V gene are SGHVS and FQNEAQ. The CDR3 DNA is TGTGCCAGCAGCTTAGCGCTAGGTTTGGGGGACTACGAGCAGTACTTC. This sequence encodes CASSLALGLGDYEQYF.

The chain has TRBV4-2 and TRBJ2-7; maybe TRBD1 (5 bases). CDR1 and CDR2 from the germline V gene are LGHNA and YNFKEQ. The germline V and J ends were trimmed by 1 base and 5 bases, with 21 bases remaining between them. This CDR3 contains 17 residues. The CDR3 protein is CASSQGKVGQGVHEQYF. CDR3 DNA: TGTGCCAGCAGCCAAGGAAAGGTGGGGCAGGGTGTCCACGAGCAGTACTTC.

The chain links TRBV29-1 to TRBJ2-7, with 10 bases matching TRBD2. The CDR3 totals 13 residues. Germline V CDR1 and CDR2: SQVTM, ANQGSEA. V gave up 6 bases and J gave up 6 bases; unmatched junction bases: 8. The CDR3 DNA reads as TGCAGCGTAGGCAGCGGGAGGGCATCCGAGCAGTACTTC. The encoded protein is CSVGSGRASEQYF.

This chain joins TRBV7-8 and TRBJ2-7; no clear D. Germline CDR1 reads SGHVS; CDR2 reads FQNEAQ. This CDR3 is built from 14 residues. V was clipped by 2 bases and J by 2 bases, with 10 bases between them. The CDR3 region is CASSLQTEAYEQYF. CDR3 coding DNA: TGTGCCAGCAGCTTACAAACCGAGGCCTACGAGCAGTACTTC. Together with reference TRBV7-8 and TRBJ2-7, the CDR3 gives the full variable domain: GAGVSQSPRYKVAKRGQDVALRCDPISGHVSLFWYQQALGQGPEFLTYFQNEAQLDKSGLPSDRFFAERPEGSVSTLKIQRTQQEDSAVYLCASSLQTEAYEQYFGPGTRLTVT.

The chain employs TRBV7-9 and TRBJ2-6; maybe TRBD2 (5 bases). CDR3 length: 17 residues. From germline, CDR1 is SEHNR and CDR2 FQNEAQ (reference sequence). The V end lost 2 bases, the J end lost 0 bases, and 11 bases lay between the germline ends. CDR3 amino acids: CASSLLDLISGANVLTF. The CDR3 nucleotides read TGTGCCAGCAGCTTATTGGACTTGATCTCTGGGGCCAACGTCCTGACTTTC.

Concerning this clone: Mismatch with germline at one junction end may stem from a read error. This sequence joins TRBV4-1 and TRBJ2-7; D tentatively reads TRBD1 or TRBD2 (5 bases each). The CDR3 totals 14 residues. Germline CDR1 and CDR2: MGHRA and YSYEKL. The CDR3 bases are TGCGCCAGCAGCCAAGACGACGGGACCTACGGGCAGTACTTC. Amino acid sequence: CASSQDDGTYGQYF.